These T cell receptor beta chains were read from a single sample in a study of cytomegalovirus exposure and HLA in healthy donors. Generated by immunoSEQ multiplex PCR, the TCRdb table keeps only in-frame clones and is missing some. Of fewer than 200,000 clones listed, around 81% are singletons. The sample consisted of PBMCs. These TCRs come from a woman under 30 in good health and CMV-seropositive. Each CDR3 is given with its conserved first and last residue. D genes are given only for firm matches. Size is omitted from some rows. Given values are once, few, many or a class for expanded clones.

d_call | j_call | clone_size | v_call | cdr3_length | cdr3_nt | cdr3_aa
TRBD1 | TRBJ1-2 | - | TRBV14 | 14 | TGTGCCAGCAGCCCAGGTGACAGGGGGCTTGGCTACACCTTC | CASSPGDRGLGYTF
- | TRBJ2-3 | - | TRBV5-1 | 13 | TGCGCCAGCAGCGCAACAGGGACAGATACGCAGTATTTT | CASSATGTDTQYF
- | TRBJ2-4 | - | TRBV28 | 12 | TGTGCCAGCCAGGGCGACCGTAACATTCAGTACTTC | CASQGDRNIQYF
TRBD1 | TRBJ2-1 | - | TRBV7-8 | 17 | TGTGCCAGCAGCTCCCCGGGACAGGGGGCTCTCAATAACGAGCAGTTCTTC | CASSSPGQGALNNEQFF
TRBD2 | TRBJ2-2 | - | TRBV9 | 16 | TGTGCCAGCAGCGTCCTGACTAGCGGGGGTGCCGGGGAGCTGTTTTTT | CASSVLTSGGAGELFF
- | TRBJ2-5 | - | TRBV5-1 | 13 | TGCGCCAGCAGAACAGGGATGCAAGAGACCCAGTACTTC | CASRTGMQETQYF
TRBD1 | TRBJ1-2 | - | TRBV7-9 | 13 | TGTGCCAGCAGCAACCGGGACAGGGATGGCTACACCTTC | CASSNRDRDGYTF
- | TRBJ1-6 | - | TRBV4-1 | 16 | TGCGCCAGCAGCCAAATCCCGGCAGGGCGTAATTCACCCCTCCACTTT | CASSQIPAGRNSPLHF
- | TRBJ2-2 | - | TRBV20-1 | 11 | TGCAGTGCTTCCCTAGACCGGGAGCTGTTTTTT | CSASLDRELFF
- | TRBJ1-4 | - | TRBV6-5 | 14 | TGTGCCAGCAGGGACAGTGCAACTAATGAAAAACTGTTTTTT | CASRDSATNEKLFF
- | TRBJ1-5 | - | TRBV7-2 | 15 | TGTGCCAGCAGCCCCACAGGGATTACCTATGTGCCCCAGCATTTT | CASSPTGITYVPQHF
- | TRBJ2-7 | - | TRBV28 | 14 | TGTGCCAGCAGTTTAGACGGGATTCCCTACGAGCAGTACTTC | CASSLDGIPYEQYF
TRBD1 | TRBJ1-1 | - | TRBV10-3 | 15 | TGTGCCATCAGTGAGTCTCGGACAGGAGGAGCTGAAGCTTTCTTT | CAISESRTGGAEAFF
TRBD1 | TRBJ2-5 | - | TRBV11-3 | 16 | TGTGCCAGCAGCTCAGGACAGGGAAGGGTTCAAGAGACCCAGTACTTC | CASSSGQGRVQETQYF
- | TRBJ2-3 | - | TRBV7-6 | 13 | TGTGCCAGCAGCCTAGGGGACACTGATACGCAGTATTTT | CASSLGDTDTQYF
- | TRBJ1-1 | - | TRBV15 | 12 | TGTGCCACCAGCAGAGATGTCGCCGGGGCTTTCTTT | CATSRDVAGAFF
TRBD2 | TRBJ2-5 | few | TRBV2 | 15 | TGTGCCAGCAGTGACCAGCGGGGGGGCCAGGAGACCCAGTACTTC | CASSDQRGGQETQYF
TRBD1 | TRBJ1-3 | once | TRBV15 | 16 | TGTGCCACCAGCAGAGACCACCCCGCACAGGGGAACACCATATATTTT | CATSRDHPAQGNTIYF
- | TRBJ1-6 | few | TRBV19 | 14 | TGTGCCAGTAACCTTATTGCGACTTATTCACCCCTCCACTTT | CASNLIATYSPLHF
TRBD1 | TRBJ1-3 | few | TRBV14 | 16 | TGTGCCAGCAGCCAATTGGGGACAGACTCTGGAAACACCATATATTTT | CASSQLGTDSGNTIYF
- | TRBJ1-1 | - | TRBV7-6 | 15 | TGTGCCAGCAGCCCTTTGGGGGGAGGCAGGACTGAAGCTTTCTTT | CASSPLGGGRTEAFF
TRBD1 | TRBJ1-2 | - | TRBV6-5 | 13 | TGTGCCAGCAGCAAACCAGGGGGTGCTGGCTACACCTTC | CASSKPGGAGYTF
TRBD1 | TRBJ2-7 | once | TRBV7-2 | 14 | TGTGCCAGCAGGCGTTCGGGACAGGCCTACGAGCAGTACTTC | CASRRSGQAYEQYF
- | TRBJ1-2 | - | TRBV27 | 14 | TGTGCCAGCAGTGCCGCCTTACCGCGGGTTGGCTACACCTTC | CASSAALPRVGYTF
TRBD1 | TRBJ2-7 | - | TRBV5-6 | 13 | TGTGCCAGCAGCCCGGGACAGTTCTACGAGCAGTACTTC | CASSPGQFYEQYF
- | TRBJ2-7 | - | TRBV7-2 | 15 | TGTGCCAGCAGCCTGAATGACGGATGGGGAGTGGAAAAGTACTTC | CASSLNDGWGVEKYF
- | TRBJ1-2 | once | TRBV5-1 | 14 | TGCGCCAGCAGCTTGGAGAGGAGCGGGGATGGCTACACCTTC | CASSLERSGDGYTF
- | TRBJ2-5 | - | TRBV2 | 11 | TGTGCCAGCCGGAGAGGGGAGACCCAGTACTTC | CASRRGETQYF
- | TRBJ1-2 | - | TRBV6-6 | 13 | TGTGCCAGCACTGACTCGAGGGCGGGTGGCTACACCTTC | CASTDSRAGGYTF
- | TRBJ2-7 | once | TRBV7-9 | 11 | TGTGCCAGCGTGGGGGGCTACGAGCAGTACTTC | CASVGGYEQYF
- | TRBJ1-5 | - | TRBV6-1 | 15 | TGTGCCAGCAGCATACAGGGTATTAGCAATCAGCCCCAGCATTTT | CASSIQGISNQPQHF
TRBD1 | TRBJ2-7 | - | TRBV27 | 14 | TGTGCCAGCAGCGCCGGACAGGGGGCCTACGAGCAGTACTTC | CASSAGQGAYEQYF
- | TRBJ1-1 | - | TRBV4-2 | 13 | TGTGCCAGCAGCCAAGAGTTGGAACAGGCAGCTTTCTTT | CASSQELEQAAFF
- | TRBJ2-2 | - | TRBV7-6 | 16 | TGTGCCAGCAGCTTAGGCAGGCCGCAGAACACCGGGGAGCTGTTTTTT | CASSLGRPQNTGELFF
TRBD1 | TRBJ1-5 | once | TRBV19 | 16 | TGTGCCAGTAGTAAAGACAGGGGAGTTGGCAATCAGCCCCAGCATTTT | CASSKDRGVGNQPQHF
- | TRBJ1-2 | - | TRBV6-1 | 12 | TGTGCCAGCAGTGGGCAGTTCTATGGCTACACCTTC | CASSGQFYGYTF
- | TRBJ1-4 | - | TRBV18 | 15 | TGTGCCAGCTCACCAGTGGAGGGGAGTAATGAAAAACTGTTTTTT | CASSPVEGSNEKLFF
- | TRBJ1-3 | - | TRBV5-4 | 15 | TGTGCCAGCAGCCTACAAGGGGGCTCTGGAAACACCATATATTTT | CASSLQGGSGNTIYF
- | TRBJ2-2 | few | TRBV29-1 | 12 | TGCAGCGTTGGACAGAGAACCGGGGAGCTGTTTTTT | CSVGQRTGELFF
- | TRBJ1-2 | - | TRBV6-6 | 14 | TGTGCCAGCAGTCCAAAATCCTCGGACTATGGCTACACCTTC | CASSPKSSDYGYTF
- | TRBJ1-4 | - | TRBV28 | 14 | TGTGCCAGCAGTTTAGGACAGTCAAATGAAAAACTGTTTTTT | CASSLGQSNEKLFF
- | TRBJ1-6 | - | TRBV7-2 | 12 | TGTGCCAGCAGCTCTTATAATTCACCCCTCCACTTT | CASSSYNSPLHF
- | TRBJ2-7 | - | TRBV5-1 | 15 | TGCGCCAGCAGTTTAAAGTCCGACGGGACACTCGAGCAGTACTTC | CASSLKSDGTLEQYF
TRBD2 | TRBJ2-5 | - | TRBV7-2 | 15 | TGTGCCAGCAGCCATAGCGGGGGGCTCCAAGAGACCCAGTACTTC | CASSHSGGLQETQYF
- | TRBJ2-5 | - | TRBV9 | 15 | TGTGCCAGCAGCTCTCACCCTACAGGAATTGAGGCCCAGTACTTC | CASSSHPTGIEAQYF
- | TRBJ1-1 | - | TRBV4-2 | 15 | TGTGCCAGCAGCCAAGATGTCAGGCACGAGACTGAAGCTTTCTTT | CASSQDVRHETEAFF
TRBD2 | TRBJ2-3 | once | TRBV27 | 13 | TGTGCCAGCAGTTTTAATAGCGGGGATACGCAGTATTTT | CASSFNSGDTQYF
- | TRBJ2-4 | - | TRBV5-8 | 16 | TGTGCCAGCAGCCCCGAGGTTCGGTTAGCCAAAAACATTCAGTACTTC | CASSPEVRLAKNIQYF
TRBD1 | TRBJ1-2 | - | TRBV7-9 | 14 | TGTGCCAGCAGACAGGGACAGGGGATAGGAGGCTACACCTTC | CASRQGQGIGGYTF
- | TRBJ2-7 | - | TRBV5-1 | 13 | TGCGCCAGCAGCTTGGCGGGTCGTTCCGAGCAGTACTTC | CASSLAGRSEQYF
- | TRBJ1-2 | - | TRBV19 | 14 | TGTGCCAGTAGTATGAACACCGAATACTATGGCTACACCTTC | CASSMNTEYYGYTF
- | TRBJ1-2 | few | TRBV7-9 | 13 | TGTGCCAGCAGCCGTGAGGCCCTGAATGGCTACACCTTC | CASSREALNGYTF
TRBD1 | TRBJ2-7 | - | TRBV6-5 | 14 | TGTGCCAGCAGGGACAGGGTGATTTCCTACGAGCAGTACTTC | CASRDRVISYEQYF
TRBD1 | TRBJ1-1 | - | TRBV11-2 | 14 | TGTGCCAGCAGCTTAGATCGGACAGGGTCTGAAGCTTTCTTT | CASSLDRTGSEAFF